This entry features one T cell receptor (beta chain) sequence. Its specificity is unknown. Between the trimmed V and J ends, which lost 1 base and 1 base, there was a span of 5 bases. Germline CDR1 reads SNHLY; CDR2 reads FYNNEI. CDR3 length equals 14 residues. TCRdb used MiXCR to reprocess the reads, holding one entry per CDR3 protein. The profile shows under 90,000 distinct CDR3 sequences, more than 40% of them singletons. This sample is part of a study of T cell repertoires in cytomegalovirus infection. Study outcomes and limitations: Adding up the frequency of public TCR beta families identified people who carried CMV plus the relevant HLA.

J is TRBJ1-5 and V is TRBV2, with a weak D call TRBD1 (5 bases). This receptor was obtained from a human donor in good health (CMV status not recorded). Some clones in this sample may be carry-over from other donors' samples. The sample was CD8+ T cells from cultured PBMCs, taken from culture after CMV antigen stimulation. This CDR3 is CASSEGGSNQPQHF. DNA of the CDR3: TGTGCCAGCAGTGAAGGGGGGAGCAATCAGCCCCAGCATTTT.